A single sample is the source of the 28 T cell receptor beta chains below, sequenced in a study of identical twins. TCRdb reanalysed the 5' RACE reads using MiXCR and keeps one entry per CDR3 protein. This table holds hundreds of thousands of distinct CDR3 sequences, roughly 8% found once. These data also formed part of another study, on yellow fever vaccine responses in identical twins.

Sequenced material: PBMCs. Every receptor here comes from a woman aged 18-29 years in good health.

The rearrangement joins TRBV29-1 to TRBJ1-6, with D maybe TRBD1 (6 bases). The CDR3 has 14 amino acids. V was pared by 0 bases and J by 10 bases, with 13 bases between. Germline V gene sequence: CDR1 SQVTM, CDR2 ANQGSEA. This CDR3 is CSVEDGGQGSPLHF. The CDR3 bases are TGCAGCGTTGAAGATGGGGGGCAGGGCTCACCCCTCCACTTT.

This clonotype has only a few counts. The gene calls are TRBV15 and TRBJ2-5, with D possibly being TRBD1 (6 bases). V dropped 0 bases and J dropped 7 bases, with 15 bases sitting between them. CDR3 length: 15 amino acids. Germline V gene sequence: CDR1 LNHNV, CDR2 YYDKDF (reference sequence). The CDR3 DNA sequence: TGTGCCACCAGCAGAGACCAAAGGGGGTTAGGGACCCAGTACTTC. Its translation: CATSRDQRGLGTQYF.

This clonotype was seen many times. This CDR3 reads CATSGTGTGELFF. The CDR3 DNA is TGTGCCACCAGCGGGACGGGCACCGGGGAGCTGTTTTTT. The rearrangement links TRBV15 to TRBJ2-2; D is tentatively TRBD1 or TRBD2 (5 bases each). The CDR3 is made up of 13 amino acids. Germline values: CDR1 LNHNV, CDR2 YYDKDF (reference sequence). Trimming removed 5 bases from V and 4 bases from J, with 8 bases in between.

This clonotype has ten or more counts. The chain recombines TRBV4-1 with TRBJ2-5, with TRBD2 identical over 9 bases. The CDR3 totals 16 residues. The ends lost 2 bases at V and 6 bases at J; junction bases unmatched: 10. The germline gives CDR1 MGHRA, CDR2 YSYEKL. CDR3 sequence reads: CASSQTGTSLLKTQYF. The CDR3 coding sequence is TGCGCCAGCAGCCAAACCGGGACTAGCCTTTTAAAGACCCAGTACTTC.

The rearrangement links TRBV21-1 to TRBJ2-5; TRBD1 reflects the table's D call only, with no check against the DNA. TRBV21-1 is shown as a pseudogene. CDR3 length equals 18 residues. The CDR3 region is CASSKTKGGAGGRETQYF. The DNA for the CDR3 is TGTGCCAGCAGCAAAACGAAGGGTGGGGCAGGAGGACGAGAGACCCAGTACTTC.

This clonotype was counted ten times or more. The chain employs TRBV12-3 or TRBV12-4 and TRBJ1-4, with a weak D call TRBD1 (5 bases). The V gene lost 5 bases and the J gene lost 6 bases, with 16 bases spanning the gap. CDR3 length equals 15 residues. In nucleotides, the CDR3 is TGTGCCAGCAGTAACCTCAGGGTCATGGATGAAAAACTGTTTTTT. The encoded protein is CASSNLRVMDEKLFF.

This clonotype was detected many times. V and J are TRBV7-2 and TRBJ1-1; the D is unclear. CDR3 length equals 13 residues. CDR1 is SGHTA, CDR2 FQGNSA, per germline. Between the trimmed V and J ends, which lost 3 bases and 0 bases, there was a span of 5 bases. Written as DNA, the CDR3 is TGTGCCAGCAGCTTCAACATGAACACTGAAGCTTTCTTT. Residues: CASSFNMNTEAFF.

The gene calls are TRBV10-3 and TRBJ2-2; D unclear. The V and J ends lost 8 bases and 0 bases respectively, with 16 bases between them. The CDR3 runs to 16 residues. The germline V gene encodes CDR1 ENHRY and CDR2 SYGVKD. The CDR3 sequence is CAIHSETTANTGELFF. CDR3 coding DNA: TGTGCCATCCACTCAGAGACCACGGCGAACACCGGGGAGCTGTTTTTT.

This chain joins TRBV25-1 and TRBJ2-5; D possibly corresponds to TRBD2 (6 bases). V was cut by 5 bases and J by 7 bases, with 26 bases left in between. Germline V gene lookup returns CDR1 MGHDK and CDR2 SYGVNS. This CDR3 contains 17 residues. The CDR3 loop reads CASSPLEGLLVGGTQYF. The DNA of the CDR3 is TGTGCCAGCAGTCCGCTAGAGGGACTCCTCGTCGGCGGGACCCAGTACTTC.

The sample holds many counts of this clonotype. The V gene is TRBV7-8, the J gene TRBJ2-3, with D perhaps TRBD2 (5 bases). Germline CDR1 is SGHVS and CDR2 is FQNEAQ. V was pared by 1 base and J by 4 bases, with 12 bases between. The CDR3 consists of 15 residues. The CDR3 nucleotides are TGTGCCAGCAGCTTAGAATACTCCGGGGCAGATACGCAGTATTTT. It yields the protein CASSLEYSGADTQYF.

V usage is TRBV12-3 or TRBV12-4 and J usage is TRBJ2-1; 13 nucleotides agree with TRBD2. The CDR3 has 17 residues. The V segment lost 6 bases and the J segment 9 bases; nucleotides outside the gene matches: 14. CDR3 residues: CASRAGLAGNYGFEQFF. Here the CDR3 DNA reads TGTGCCAGCAGGGCGGGACTAGCGGGGAACTATGGATTTGAGCAGTTCTTC.

The chain joins TRBV7-3 to TRBJ2-1; a possible D gene is TRBD1 (6 bases). V was pared by 3 bases and J by 10 bases, with 13 bases between. The CDR3 contains 13 residues. Germline CDR1 and CDR2: SGHTA and FQGTGA. CDR3 region: CASSFGTQGEQFF. CDR3 DNA sequence: TGTGCCAGCAGCTTCGGGACCCAGGGGGAGCAGTTCTTC. Based on the CDR3 plus reference TRBV7-3 and TRBJ2-1, the full variable domain is GAGVSQTPSNKVTEKGKYVELRCDPISGHTALYWYRQSLGQGPEFLIYFQGTGAADDSGLPNDRFFAVRPEGSVSTLKIQRTERGDSAVYLCASSFGTQGEQFFGPGTRLTVL.

This clonotype has just a few counts. V and J are TRBV6-5 and TRBJ2-3, with TRBD2 as a possible D gene (5 bases). Germline values: CDR1 MNHEY, CDR2 SVGAGI. The CDR3 contains 14 residues. The V end lost 0 bases, the J end lost 5 bases, and 9 bases lay between the germline ends. The CDR3 DNA sequence: TGTGCCAGCAGTTACTCCCGGGAAGGAGATACGCAGTATTTT. It is translated as CASSYSREGDTQYF.

This clonotype was recorded many times. V usage is TRBV4-3 and J usage is TRBJ2-1; no firm D call. CDR1 is LGHNA and CDR2 is YSLEER in the germline V gene. V lost 0 bases and J lost 5, with 8 bases in between. This CDR3 has 14 amino acids. The CDR3 region is CASSQDRTDNEQFF. As DNA, the CDR3 is TGCGCCAGCAGCCAAGATCGGACGGACAATGAGCAGTTCTTC.

This clonotype was observed a handful of times. The gene calls are TRBV5-1 and TRBJ2-3, with D possibly called TRBD1 or TRBD2 (5 bases each). The CDR3 contains 16 residues. The ends were cut back, 4 bases at V and 0 bases at J, with 15 bases in the middle. Germline assignment: CDR1 SGHRS and CDR2 YFSETQ. The CDR3 loop reads CASSLDIGASTDTQYF. As DNA, the CDR3 is TGCGCCAGCAGCCTCGACATCGGGGCTAGCACAGATACGCAGTATTTT.

In this sample, this clonotype turned up a few times. The chain carries TRBV28 and TRBJ2-5; D is unclear. Germline CDR1 is MDHEN and CDR2 is SYDVKM. The CDR3 loop spans 15 amino acids. V shed 5 bases and J shed 5 bases, with 18 bases lying between them. The CDR3 sequence: CASSGPLGARETQYF. In nucleotides, the CDR3 is TGTGCCAGCAGTGGTCCCCTAGGAGCCCGGGAGACCCAGTACTTC. Variable domain in full (rest from reference TRBV28 and TRBJ2-5): DVKVTQSSRYLVKRTGEKVFLECVQDMDHENMFWYRQDPGLGLRLIYFSYDVKMKEKGDIPEGYSVSREKKERFSLILESASTNQTSMYLCASSGPLGARETQYFGPGTRLLVL.

The chain uses TRBV30 and TRBJ1-2, with D unresolved. This CDR3 has 12 amino acids. Trimming cost V 1 base and J 2 bases, with 5 bases left between them. Germline-derived CDR1 and CDR2 are GTSNPN and SVGIG (reference sequence). Here the CDR3 reads CAWSDNNYGYTF. Here the CDR3 DNA reads TGTGCCTGGAGTGACAACAACTATGGCTACACCTTC.

In its sample, this clonotype was seen a few times. The CDR3 nucleotides read TGTGCCACCAGTGATTACCACGAGCAGTACTTC. It yields the protein CATSDYHEQYF. The gene calls are TRBV24-1 and TRBJ2-7; D ambiguous. Between the trimmed V and J ends, which lost 2 bases and 5 bases, there was a span of 3 bases. CDR1 is KGHDR and CDR2 is SFDVKD in the germline V gene. The CDR3 runs to 11 residues.

The chain links TRBV6-5 to TRBJ2-7; no definite D call. Trimming cost V 2 bases and J 0 bases, with 11 bases left between them. Germline V gene lookup returns CDR1 MNHEY and CDR2 SVGAGI. This CDR3 contains 15 residues. CDR3 loop: CASSYGQSSSYEQYF. The CDR3 bases are TGTGCCAGCAGTTACGGGCAGTCGAGCTCCTACGAGCAGTACTTC.

This chain uses TRBV27 with TRBJ2-7, with 10 bases identical to TRBD2. This CDR3 contains 15 residues. V shed 5 bases, J shed 5 bases, and the junction held 9 bases outside the gene matches. Germline loops: CDR1 MNHEY, CDR2 SMNVEV (reference sequence). CDR3 in DNA: TGTGCCAGCAGTCCCGGACGACTAGCGGGCAACGAGCAGTACTTC. The encoded protein is CASSPGRLAGNEQYF.

CDR3 sequence reads: CASSSGQGLDTEAFF. As DNA, the CDR3 is TGTGCCAGCAGCTCCGGACAGGGATTGGACACTGAAGCTTTCTTT. The chain combines TRBV11-1 with TRBJ1-1; the match to TRBD1 covers 8 bases. V lost 4 bases and J lost 3; bases outside the gene matches: 7. This CDR3 has 15 amino acids. Germline CDR1 reads SGHAT; CDR2 reads FQDESV (reference sequence).

The chain couples TRBV20-1 to TRBJ2-5; 9 nucleotides match TRBD1. Trimming at V came to 6 bases and at J to 3 bases, leaving 11 bases not matched to a gene. CDR1 is DFQATT, CDR2 SNEGSKA, per germline (reference sequence). The CDR3 has 15 amino acids. CDR3 protein: CSALMGDRAEETQYF. The DNA for the CDR3 is TGCAGTGCCCTCATGGGGGACAGGGCGGAAGAGACCCAGTACTTC.

This clonotype occurred a few times. The V gene is TRBV5-1, the J gene TRBJ1-2; tentatively, D is TRBD1 (6 bases). The CDR3 has 15 amino acids. Trimming shortened V by 4 bases and J by 4 bases, and 17 bases separated the two germline ends. Germline V gives CDR1 SGHRS, CDR2 YFSETQ. The CDR3 reads CASSLETGIGYGYTF. CDR3 coding DNA: TGCGCCAGCAGCCTAGAAACAGGGATAGGCTATGGCTACACCTTC.

This clonotype was counted many times. The chain recombines TRBV20-1 with TRBJ2-2; TRBD2 matches 9 bases. Losses at the gene ends were 0 bases for V and 0 bases for J; bases not matched to a gene: 8. The germline V gene encodes CDR1 DFQATT and CDR2 SNEGSKA (reference sequence). The CDR3 covers 18 residues. CDR3 coding DNA: TGCAGTGCTAGAGATATAGCGGGGGTGACGTCGAACACCGGGGAGCTGTTTTTT. It specifies CSARDIAGVTSNTGELFF.

The J gene is TRBJ2-5, the V gene TRBV5-1; D might be TRBD1 or TRBD2, each matching 5 bases. Between the trimmed V and J ends, which lost 6 bases and 1 base, there was a span of 13 bases. Germline CDR1 SGHRS, CDR2 YFSETQ. CDR3 size: 14 residues. The CDR3 region is CASTNLGVQETQYF. The DNA for the CDR3 is TGCGCCAGCACGAATCTGGGGGTCCAAGAGACCCAGTACTTC.

The chain has TRBV10-1 and TRBJ2-2; 13 nucleotides agree with TRBD2. This CDR3 spans 16 amino acids. J was trimmed by 3 bases and V by 7 bases; bases with no gene match: 5. CDR1 is WNHNN, CDR2 SYGVQD, per germline (reference sequence). The CDR3 region has the DNA TGCGCCAGCAACCCGGGACTAGCGGGGTACACCGGGGAGCTGTTTTTT. Encoded protein: CASNPGLAGYTGELFF.

The chain employs TRBV4-2 and TRBJ2-2; 9 nucleotides match TRBD2. The germline CDR1 and CDR2 sequences are LGHNA and YNFKEQ. The J segment lost 4 bases and the V segment lost 0 bases, leaving 6 bases of the junction unmatched. This CDR3 is built from 17 residues. The CDR3 is CASSQDRPSGTTGELFF. The DNA for the CDR3 is TGTGCCAGCAGCCAAGATAGGCCTAGCGGGACCACCGGGGAGCTGTTTTTT.

This clonotype showed up many times. V usage is TRBV11-2 and J usage is TRBJ2-6; TRBD2 matches at 7 bases. J was trimmed by 2 bases and V by 2 bases; bases with no gene match: 9. Germline lookup yields CDR1 SGHAT and CDR2 FQNNGV. This CDR3 contains 18 residues. The CDR3 DNA follows: TGTGCCAGCAGCTTAAGTTTCCAGGGAGGGACTGGGGCCAACGTCCTGACTTTC. It encodes CASSLSFQGGTGANVLTF.